These 25 T cell receptor beta chains were all obtained from the same sample, sequenced in a study of T cell repertoires in cytomegalovirus infection (dated by TCRdb to the late 2010s). According to the study, the label for this sample's treatment or condition signals: in vitro stimulation with specific CMV peptide epitopes to enrich CMV-specific T cells. Their antigens are not known. The sample was run on an Illumina HiSeq 1500. Starting from the raw public reads, TCRdb applied fastp trimming at Q25, assembled clones with MiXCR and retained in-frame beta chains. Rows matching on CDR3 protein sequence are summarized as one entry with the most common DNA and genes. The sample table records approximately 730,000 distinct CDR3 sequences; 25% to 35% of these occur just once. Approximately 14% of the sample rests with the top ten. Sequenced here: cultured CD8+ T cells from PBMCs, sampled from culture after CMV antigen stimulation. The receptors stem from a human donor in good health (CMV status not recorded). Some clones in this sample may be carry-over from other donors' samples.

The chain carries TRBV27 and TRBJ1-2; 8 bases map to TRBD1. Trimming removed 6 bases from V and 4 bases from J; junction bases left unmatched: 10. The germline gives CDR1 MNHEY, CDR2 SMNVEV (reference sequence). There are 15 residues in the CDR3. For the CDR3, the DNA is TGTGCCAGCAGCCCTCGGGCAGGGGGCGGCTATGGCTACACCTTC. Its translation: CASSPRAGGGYGYTF.

Ten or more counts support this clonotype. J is TRBJ1-6 and V is TRBV5-5; maybe TRBD1 (5 bases). This CDR3 has 15 residues. Germline-derived CDR1 and CDR2 are SGHKS and YYEKEE (reference sequence). With 0 bases removed from V and 9 bases from J, the gap between germline ends came to 13 bases. CDR3 bases: TGTGCCAGCAGCTTGGAGTCAGGGACTTCTTCACCCCTCCACTTT. Translating it yields CASSLESGTSSPLHF.

The V and J genes are TRBV5-8 and TRBJ2-1; 12 bases align to TRBD2. Germline loops: CDR1 SGHTS, CDR2 YDEGEE. V shed 0 bases and J 9 bases; nucleotides not matched to a gene: 7. The length of the CDR3 is 16 residues. The CDR3 coding sequence is TGTGCCAGCAGCTTGGCGGCTAGCGGGGGGGCAGCTGAGCAGTTCTTC. Translated: CASSLAASGGAAEQFF. Based on the CDR3 plus reference TRBV5-8 and TRBJ2-1, the full variable domain is EAGVTQSPTHLIKTRGQQATLRCSPISGHTSVYWYQQALGLGLQFLLWYDEGEERNRGNFPPRFSGRQFPNYSSELNVNALELEDSALYLCASSLAASGGAAEQFFGPGTRLTVL.

This clonotype has at least ten counts. The V and J genes are TRBV12-5 and TRBJ2-6, with D unclear. Trimming stripped 4 bases from V and 0 bases from J, with 13 bases between. The CDR3 is 17 residues long. Per the germline V gene, CDR1 is LGHNT and CDR2 is FRNRAP. The CDR3 is CASGWEVDFSGANVLTF. The CDR3 region has the DNA TGTGCTAGTGGTTGGGAAGTTGACTTCTCTGGGGCCAACGTCCTGACTTTC. The variable domain in full, completed from reference TRBV12-5 and TRBJ2-6, reads DARVTQTPRHKVTEMGQEVTMRCQPILGHNTVFWYRQTMMQGLELLAYFRNRAPLDDSGMPKDRFSAEMPDATLATLKIQPSEPRDSAVYFCASGWEVDFSGANVLTFGAGSRLTVL.

This clonotype was observed at least ten times. This sequence joins TRBV28 and TRBJ1-4, with D hard to call. V shed 6 bases and J shed 0 bases, with 14 bases lying between them. This CDR3 comprises 16 residues. Germline CDR1 MDHEN, CDR2 SYDVKM. CDR3 protein: CASRPRMKATNEKLFF. In DNA form, the CDR3 reads TGTGCCAGCAGGCCGAGGATGAAAGCAACTAATGAAAAACTGTTTTTT.

This clonotype appeared a few times. The chain uses TRBV7-4 and TRBJ1-2; possible D gene TRBD1, 5 bases. Germline assignment: CDR1 SGHVT and CDR2 SQSDAQ. This CDR3 comprises 16 residues. V was cut by 5 bases and J by 4 bases, with 20 bases left in between. The CDR3 loop is CASSRREGVNFYGYTF. The DNA for the CDR3 is TGTGCCAGCAGCCGGCGGGAAGGGGTCAACTTCTATGGCTACACCTTC.

This clonotype came up many times. The chain carries TRBV7-8 and TRBJ1-2; TRBD1 matches at 9 bases. CDR3 length: 15 amino acids. The ends lost 1 base at V and 4 bases at J; junction bases unmatched: 4. Germline CDR1 reads SGHVS; CDR2 reads FQNEAQ. The CDR3 region is CASSLEDRGAYGYTF. CDR3 DNA: TGTGCCAGCAGCTTAGAGGACAGGGGAGCCTATGGCTACACCTTC.

V is TRBV6-2 or TRBV6-3 and J is TRBJ2-1, with 7 bases lining up with TRBD2. CDR3 length: 17 residues. With V trimmed by 1 base and J by 7 bases, 13 bases remained unmatched. CDR1 and CDR2 (germline): MNHEY, SVGEGT. DNA for the CDR3: TGTGCCAGCAGTTACTGGCTGGGTAGCGGGCCTCGGAATGAGCAGTTCTTC. Protein sequence: CASSYWLGSGPRNEQFF.

In its sample, this clonotype was seen a few times. This chain joins TRBV28 and TRBJ2-3, with D uncertain. The germline V gene has CDR1 MDHEN and CDR2 SYDVKM. This CDR3 contains 14 residues. CDR3 region: CATTLATSTDTQYF. Written as DNA, the CDR3 is TGTGCGACCACGTTGGCAACTAGCACAGATACGCAGTATTTT.

V usage is TRBV25-1 and J usage is TRBJ1-3; D call uncertain. Trimming cost V 6 bases and J 6 bases, with 9 bases left between them. This CDR3 is built from 12 residues. Per germline, CDR1 MGHDK and CDR2 SYGVNS. Here the CDR3 reads CASSTLSNTIYF. In DNA form, the CDR3 reads TGTGCCAGCAGCACTTTATCAAACACCATATATTTT.

The chain employs TRBV12-3 or TRBV12-4 and TRBJ2-7; TRBD1 aligns across 7 bases. V lost 6 bases to trimming and J lost 5 bases; unmatched junction nucleotides: 10. CDR3 length: 14 residues. The CDR3 reads CASRLGTVYHEQYF. The DNA of the CDR3 is TGTGCCAGCAGGCTCGGGACAGTCTACCACGAGCAGTACTTC.

The chain carries TRBV27 and TRBJ2-5, with no clear D. CDR3 size: 13 residues. CDR1 is MNHEY, CDR2 SMNVEV, per germline (reference sequence). V was cut by 3 bases and J by 9 bases, with 14 bases left in between. CDR3 in amino acids: CASSLTFPKAQYF. The CDR3 region has the DNA TGTGCCAGCAGTTTGACATTCCCCAAGGCCCAGTACTTC.

This clonotype was found a few times. V is TRBV3-1 and J is TRBJ2-3, with TRBD2 matching 12 bases. V lost 0 bases to trimming and J lost 3 bases; unmatched junction nucleotides: 4. CDR1 LGHDT and CDR2 YNNKEL come from the germline V gene (reference sequence). The CDR3 is 17 residues long. DNA of the CDR3: TGTGCCAGCAGCCAAGAAGCCGGACTAGCGGGAACAGATACGCAGTATTTT. This gives the protein CASSQEAGLAGTDTQYF.

This clonotype showed up just a few times. This sequence joins TRBV7-3 and TRBJ1-1, with D possibly being TRBD1 (5 bases). This CDR3 contains 17 residues. Germline-derived CDR1 and CDR2 are SGHTA and FQGTGA. Between the trimmed V and J ends, which lost 6 bases and 1 base, there was a span of 21 bases. CDR3 in DNA: TGTGCCAGCAGTCGGGGCCCAGCTCCGACGGGGAACACTGAAGCTTTCTTT. As protein: CASSRGPAPTGNTEAFF.

This clonotype occurred many times. The chain links TRBV7-9 to TRBJ1-2; TRBD1 agrees at 7 bases. This CDR3 is built from 14 residues. V lost 5 bases, J lost 4 bases, and 7 bases stayed unmatched. Germline V lookup: CDR1 SEHNR, CDR2 FQNEAQ (reference sequence). The CDR3 DNA reads TGTGCCAGCAGCCAACAGGGGTTTGTCTATGGCTACACCTTC. Its translation is CASSQQGFVYGYTF. Drawing the rest from reference TRBV7-9 and TRBJ1-2, the complete variable domain is DTGVSQNPRHKITKRGQNVTFRCDPISEHNRLYWYRQTLGQGPEFLTYFQNEAQLEKSRLLSDRFSAERPKGSFSTLEIQRTEQGDSAMYLCASSQQGFVYGYTFGSGTRLTVV.

The V gene is TRBV6-2 or TRBV6-3, the J gene TRBJ2-7; D remains ambiguous. This CDR3 spans 11 amino acids. V lost 6 bases to trimming and J lost 7 bases, with 10 bases between them. Germline loops: CDR1 MNHEY, CDR2 SVGEGT. CDR3 bases: TGTGCCAGCAGGGGTCTAAGGGAGCAGTACGTC. Amino acid sequence: CASRGLREQYV.

This chain joins TRBV2 and TRBJ1-1; 8 bases match TRBD1. The V segment lost 7 bases and the J segment 1 base; nucleotides outside the gene matches: 5. Germline V gene data show CDR1 as SNHLY and CDR2 as FYNNEI. The CDR3 has 14 residues. The CDR3 reads CASTQGAANTEAFF. DNA for the CDR3: TGTGCCAGCACCCAGGGGGCCGCGAACACTGAAGCTTTCTTT.

The V and J genes are TRBV19 and TRBJ2-1; D gene unclear. Trimming pared 3 bases from V and 0 bases from J, leaving 9 bases between. This CDR3 is built from 15 residues. Germline lookup yields CDR1 LNHDA and CDR2 SQIVND (reference sequence). CDR3 amino acids: CASSILANSYNEQFF. The CDR3 DNA reads TGTGCCAGTAGTATTCTGGCGAACTCCTACAATGAGCAGTTCTTC.

The J gene is TRBJ1-2, the V gene TRBV6-5; perhaps TRBD1 as D (5 bases). The V gene's germline CDR1 is MNHEY and CDR2 SVGAGI. V lost 6 bases and J lost 6, with 23 bases in between. The CDR3 extends over 16 amino acids. CDR3: CASSSGQWRGVDGYTF. The DNA of the CDR3 is TGTGCCAGCAGCTCCGGACAATGGCGAGGGGTGGATGGCTACACCTTC.

The chain is built from TRBV10-3 and TRBJ2-5; D gene uncertain. The CDR3 runs 16 residues. Germline-derived CDR1 and CDR2 are ENHRY and SYGVKD. V gave up 2 bases and J gave up 2 bases, with 15 bases separating them. The CDR3 nucleotides are TGTGCCATCAGTGAGCCTAATCGGTCAGTTCAAGAGACCCAGTACTTC. Translating gives CAISEPNRSVQETQYF.

This clonotype appeared a few times. The J gene is TRBJ2-7, the V gene TRBV6-2 or TRBV6-3; 8 bases are a match to TRBD1. V lost 7 bases to trimming and J lost 5 bases; unmatched junction nucleotides: 10. This CDR3 comprises 14 residues. Per germline, CDR1 MNHEY and CDR2 SVGEGT. CDR3 sequence: CASISSPDRDEQYV. The CDR3 DNA reads as TGTGCCAGCATCTCCTCACCGGACAGGGACGAGCAGTACGTC.

This clonotype was seen more than once but under ten times. The chain combines TRBV6-2 or TRBV6-3 with TRBJ2-7; D tentatively fits TRBD1 or TRBD2 (5 bases each). V was pared by 6 bases and J by 0 bases, with 18 bases between. In germline, CDR1 is MNHEY, CDR2 SVGEGT. This CDR3 is 16 amino acids long. CDR3 coding DNA: TGTGCCAGCAGCCTGAGTGGGACCCCACTCTCCTACGAGCAGTACGTC. It codes for CASSLSGTPLSYEQYV.

The genes are TRBV14 and TRBJ1-6; TRBD1 agrees at 7 bases. V dropped 3 bases and J dropped 0; count of bases not matched to a gene: 11. Per germline, CDR1 SGHDN and CDR2 FVKESK. CDR3 size: 19 residues. The CDR3 loop reads CASSQEQGPYGSYNSPLHF. CDR3 in DNA: TGTGCCAGCAGCCAGGAACAGGGGCCTTATGGCTCCTATAATTCACCCCTCCACTTT. Using reference TRBV14 and TRBJ1-6 for the parts outside the CDR3, the full variable domain is EAGVTQFPSHSVIEKGQTVTLRCDPISGHDNLYWYRRVMGKEIKFLLHFVKESKQDESGMPNNRFLAERTGGTYSTLKVQPAELEDSGVYFCASSQEQGPYGSYNSPLHFGNGTRLTVT.

The sample holds a few counts of this clonotype. V and J are TRBV4-3 and TRBJ2-7; tentatively, D is TRBD2 (5 bases). Germline CDR1 LGHNA, CDR2 YSLEER. Trimming took 0 bases from V and 5 from J, leaving 17 bases between them. This CDR3 has 16 residues. The CDR3 loop reads CASSQDRSRRLDEQYV. The CDR3 region has the DNA TGCGCCAGCAGCCAAGATCGGTCCAGGAGGTTAGACGAGCAGTACGTC.

This clonotype turned up a few times. The chain has TRBV6-5 and TRBJ1-1, with 7 bases aligning to TRBD1. After removal of 4 bases from V and 2 bases from J, the junction contained 4 bases not matched to a gene. This CDR3 is built from 14 residues. CDR1 is MNHEY and CDR2 is SVGAGI in the germline V gene. The CDR3 coding sequence is TGTGCCAGCAGTTGGGACAGCTCAAACACTGAAGCTTTCTTT. Its protein product is CASSWDSSNTEAFF.